The 16 T cell receptor beta chains reported below all come from one sample, sequenced in a study of shared clonotypes between healthy human individuals. Repertoires were generated with immunoSEQ multiplex PCR, while TCRdb's copy carries only in-frame clones and drops some. The table lists roughly 2,500,000 clones, approximately 94% of them singletons, with about 0.39% in the top ten. Sequencing was performed on naive CD4+ T cells from PBMCs. The sample's subset: CD45RA+ positively selected. Receptor source: a man in his late teens or twenties in good health. Some clones in this sample may be carry-over from other donors' samples.

The sample holds one count of this clone. The chain couples TRBV14 to TRBJ2-3, with a possible D match to TRBD1 (6 bases). The CDR3 covers 13 residues. V lost 2 bases and J lost 3, with 6 bases in between. Germline CDR1 is SGHDN and CDR2 is FVKESK. This CDR3 reads CASSQQGTDTQYF. The CDR3 region has the DNA TGTGCCAGCAGCCAACAGGGGACAGATACGCAGTATTTT.

The chain joins TRBV11-2 to TRBJ1-2; D unresolved. Per the germline V gene, CDR1 is SGHAT and CDR2 is FQNNGV. The CDR3 extends over 13 amino acids. Trimming removed 8 bases at V and 2 bases at J, with 12 bases between. The CDR3 loop is CASSKGFNYGYTF. The CDR3 nucleotides are TGTGCCAGCTCCAAGGGATTCAACTATGGCTACACCTTC.

The chain employs TRBV28 and TRBJ2-1; weak D call: TRBD2 (6 bases). The V gene lost 3 bases and the J gene lost 4 bases, with 13 bases spanning the gap. There are 15 residues in the CDR3. Germline CDR1 is MDHEN and CDR2 is SYDVKM. CDR3 nucleotides: TGTGCCAGCAGTTTCTGGGGTGGAGGGTACAATGAGCAGTTCTTC. This sequence encodes CASSFWGGGYNEQFF.

V and J are TRBV19 and TRBJ2-5, with D maybe TRBD2 (5 bases). The V and J ends lost 7 bases and 4 bases respectively, with 19 bases between them. CDR3 length: 15 amino acids. In germline, CDR1 is LNHDA, CDR2 SQIVND (reference sequence). CDR3 nucleotides: TGTGCCAGTAAAAACCTTCGTGAGGGTGGAGAGACCCAGTACTTC. It yields the protein CASKNLREGGETQYF.

The J gene is TRBJ1-4, the V gene TRBV7-9; a possible D gene is TRBD1 (6 bases). V dropped 7 bases and J dropped 7 bases, with 31 bases sitting between them. The CDR3 is 19 amino acids. Germline V CDR1 and CDR2: SEHNR, FQNEAQ (reference sequence). In DNA, the CDR3 is TGTGCCAGCACCAGTCAGGAGGGCACAGGGAACGTTTTAGGTGAAAAACTGTTTTTT. The encoded protein is CASTSQEGTGNVLGEKLFF.

The chain carries TRBV5-1 and TRBJ2-1, with 9 bases matching TRBD2. Trimming took 6 bases from V and 3 from J; bases not matched to a gene: 7. Germline values: CDR1 SGHRS, CDR2 YFSETQ. The CDR3 spans 15 residues. CDR3 loop: CASTETSGYYNEQFF. CDR3 coding DNA: TGCGCCAGCACCGAGACTAGCGGATACTACAATGAGCAGTTCTTC.

The J gene is TRBJ2-5, the V gene TRBV10-3; 12 bases map to TRBD2. The V segment lost 10 bases and the J segment 5 bases; nucleotides outside the gene matches: 11. The germline V gene has CDR1 ENHRY and CDR2 SYGVKD. The CDR3 loop spans 15 amino acids. The chain's CDR3 is CATRSGLAGVETQYF. In DNA form, the CDR3 reads TGTGCCACCAGGTCGGGACTAGCGGGCGTGGAGACCCAGTACTTC.

V usage is TRBV5-4 and J usage is TRBJ1-1; 7 nucleotides align to TRBD1. V lost 2 bases to trimming and J lost 0 bases; unmatched junction nucleotides: 4. The germline V gene encodes CDR1 SGHNT and CDR2 YYREEE (reference sequence). This CDR3 has 15 amino acids. As DNA, the CDR3 is TGTGCCAGCAGCTTAGACAGGGTCATGAACACTGAAGCTTTCTTT. Its protein is CASSLDRVMNTEAFF.

With regard to this clone: This sample also contains other DNA sequences that code for the same CDR3. CDR3 in amino acids: CAISEYWSEQYF. The CDR3 coding sequence is TGTGCCATCAGTGAGTACTGGAGCGAGCAGTACTTC. The chain has TRBV10-3 and TRBJ2-7; D not resolved. CDR3 length: 12 residues. Germline V gene data show CDR1 as ENHRY and CDR2 as SYGVKD. The V end was cut by 1 base, the J end by 6 bases, with 7 bases between.

About this clone itself: This CDR3 is also generated by other DNA sequences in the sample. CDR3 sequence: CASSLEGGSTYEQYF. CDR3 nucleotide sequence: TGCGCCAGCAGCTTGGAAGGCGGGAGTACCTACGAGCAGTACTTC. This chain joins TRBV5-1 and TRBJ2-7, with 7 bases fitting TRBD2. The CDR3 has 15 residues. V lost 0 bases, J lost 2 bases, and 5 bases stayed unmatched. Germline CDR1 SGHRS, CDR2 YFSETQ.

V and J are TRBV7-3 and TRBJ1-1; weak D call: TRBD1 (6 bases). The V end lost 0 bases, the J end lost 4 bases, and 9 bases lay between the germline ends. The CDR3 totals 14 residues. Germline V lookup: CDR1 SGHTA, CDR2 FQGTGA. Here the CDR3 reads CASSLTARGTEAFF. CDR3 nucleotides: TGTGCCAGCAGCTTAACGGCCAGGGGCACTGAAGCTTTCTTT.

Points on this clone: In the same sample, other DNA sequences code for this CDR3. The genes are TRBV11-3 and TRBJ2-7, with 9 bases that match TRBD2. Germline lookup yields CDR1 SGHNT and CDR2 YENEEA. The V segment lost 2 bases and the J segment 1 base; nucleotides outside the gene matches: 0. The CDR3 is 14 residues long. The CDR3 spells CASSLSGGSYEQYF. The CDR3 DNA reads TGTGCCAGCAGCTTAAGCGGGGGGTCCTACGAGCAGTACTTC.

V gene TRBV5-4 combines with J gene TRBJ2-7, with TRBD1 matching 9 bases. V shed 5 bases and J 5 bases; nucleotides not matched to a gene: 11. CDR1 is SGHNT, CDR2 YYREEE, per germline (reference sequence). CDR3 length: 15 residues. Here the CDR3 DNA reads TGTGCCAGCAGTCCGGGCGGGACAGGGCTGAACGAGCAGTACTTC. Translated: CASSPGGTGLNEQYF.

In regard to this clone: In the same sample, other DNA sequences code for this CDR3. V is TRBV6-1 and J is TRBJ2-7; TRBD2 is a possible D gene (6 bases). CDR1 is MNHNS and CDR2 is SASEGT in the germline V gene. V lost 0 bases, J lost 7 bases, and 13 bases lay in between. This CDR3 has 14 amino acids. CDR3 amino acids: CASSEAGGPGEQYF. In DNA form, the CDR3 reads TGTGCCAGCAGTGAAGCGGGGGGTCCCGGGGAGCAGTACTTC.

The chain combines TRBV27 with TRBJ2-7; D not resolved. The CDR3 is 11 amino acids. CDR1 and CDR2 from the germline V gene are MNHEY and SMNVEV (reference sequence). V was trimmed by 5 bases and J by 5 bases, leaving 7 bases between them. The CDR3 nucleotides are TGTGCCAGCAGTCCGCCCGACGAGCAGTACTTC. Amino acid sequence: CASSPPDEQYF.

The rearrangement uses TRBV11-2 and TRBJ1-1, with no clear D. CDR3 length: 13 residues. Germline CDR1 and CDR2: SGHAT and FQNNGV. V lost 3 bases to trimming and J lost 3 bases, with 8 bases between them. The CDR3 reads CASSFVRDTEAFF. The CDR3 DNA reads as TGTGCCAGCAGCTTCGTCCGGGACACTGAAGCTTTCTTT.